The clone carrying this TCR beta chain has a count of ten or more. The data are from a study of T cells in Graves' hyperthyroidism and ophthalmopathy. CDR3 size: 16 residues. Trimming cost V 3 bases and J 2 bases, with 11 bases left between them. Germline CDR1 LNHDA, CDR2 SQIVND (reference sequence). Regions amplified from RNA transcripts were the TCR beta CDR3 regions. Primed by the HTBI set, a first-round RT-PCR was run on the TCR CDR3. Via MiXCR, TCRdb re-called the multiplex PCR reads, giving one row per CDR3 protein. Of 800,000 or so distinct CDR3 sequences listed, over 35% are singletons. This chain links TRBV19 with TRBJ2-6; D might be TRBD1 or TRBD2, each matching 6 bases. The clonotype was recovered from a man aged 18 to 35 with Graves' hyperthyroidism. Sample: blood. The CDR3, as DNA: TGTGCCAGTAGTATGGGGGGCAGGACTGGGGCCAACGTCCTGACTTTC. It encodes CASSMGGRTGANVLTF.